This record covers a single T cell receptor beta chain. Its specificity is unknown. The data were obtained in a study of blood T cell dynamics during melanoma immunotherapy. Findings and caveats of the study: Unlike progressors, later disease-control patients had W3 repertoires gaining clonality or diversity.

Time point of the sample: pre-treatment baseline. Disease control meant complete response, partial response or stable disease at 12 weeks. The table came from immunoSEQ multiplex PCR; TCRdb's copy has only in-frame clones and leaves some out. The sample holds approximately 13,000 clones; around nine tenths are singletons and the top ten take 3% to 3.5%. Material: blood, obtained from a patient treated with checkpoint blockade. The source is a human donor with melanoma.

CDR3 amino acids: CASSATGYEQYF. The CDR3 bases are TGTGCCAGCAGTGCGACAGGGTACGAGCAGTACTTC. This sequence joins TRBV27 and TRBJ2-7; 7 bases fit TRBD1. There are 12 residues in the CDR3. The V gene end was trimmed by 5 bases and the J gene end by 4 bases; junction bases not matched to a gene: 2. The germline CDR1 and CDR2 sequences are MNHEY and SMNVEV (reference sequence).